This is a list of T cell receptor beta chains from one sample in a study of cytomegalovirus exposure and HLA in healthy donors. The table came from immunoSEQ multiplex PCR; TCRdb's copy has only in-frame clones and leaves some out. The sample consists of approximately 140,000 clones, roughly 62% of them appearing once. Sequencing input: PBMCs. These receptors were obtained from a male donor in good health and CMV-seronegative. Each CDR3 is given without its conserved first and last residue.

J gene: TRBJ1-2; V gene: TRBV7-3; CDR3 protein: ASSSDRGRTHT
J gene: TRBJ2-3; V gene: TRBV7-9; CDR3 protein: ASSLGGVSDTQY
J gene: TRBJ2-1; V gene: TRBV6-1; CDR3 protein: ASSDFSGQGYNEQF
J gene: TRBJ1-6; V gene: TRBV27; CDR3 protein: ASSLSGGGPHKNSPLH
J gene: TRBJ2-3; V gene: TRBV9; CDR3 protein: ASSVGDLRDTQY
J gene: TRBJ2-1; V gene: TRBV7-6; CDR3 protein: ASSLGPQSYNEQF
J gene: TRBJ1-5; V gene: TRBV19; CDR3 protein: ASSIVTGGQPQH
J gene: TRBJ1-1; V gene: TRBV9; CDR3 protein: ASSVAGTENTEAF
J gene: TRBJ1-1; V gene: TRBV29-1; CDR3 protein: SATGMNTEAF
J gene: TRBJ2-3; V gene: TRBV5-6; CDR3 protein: ASSLGGGSTDTQY
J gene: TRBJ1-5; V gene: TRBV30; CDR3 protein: AWSSGGSNQPQH
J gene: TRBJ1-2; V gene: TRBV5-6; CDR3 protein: ASTSRGDYT
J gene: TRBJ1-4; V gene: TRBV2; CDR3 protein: ASRRTVENEKLF
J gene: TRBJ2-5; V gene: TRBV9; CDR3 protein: ASSVGGGGAGETQY
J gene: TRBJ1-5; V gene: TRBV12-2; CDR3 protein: ASRYRDRGRYQPQH
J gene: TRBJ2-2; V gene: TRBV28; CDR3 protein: ASSGQGVFTGELF
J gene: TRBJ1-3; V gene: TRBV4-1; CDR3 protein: ASSQGGPGNTIY
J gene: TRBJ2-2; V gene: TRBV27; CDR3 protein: ASSSPTRKPGELF
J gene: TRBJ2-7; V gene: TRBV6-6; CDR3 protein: ASSPSRGYEQY
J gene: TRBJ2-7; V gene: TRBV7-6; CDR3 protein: ASSLVVVDEQY
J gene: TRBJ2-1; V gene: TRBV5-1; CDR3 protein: ASRFTGSLYNEQF
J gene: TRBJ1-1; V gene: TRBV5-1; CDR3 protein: ASSPGQGMNTEAF
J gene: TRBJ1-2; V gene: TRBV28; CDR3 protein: ASGGNLYGYT
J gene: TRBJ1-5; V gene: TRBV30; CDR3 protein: AWPQGCQPQH
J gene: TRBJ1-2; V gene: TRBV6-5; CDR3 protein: ASSYSQGPYGYT
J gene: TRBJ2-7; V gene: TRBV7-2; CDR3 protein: ASSLAGGGSGYEQY
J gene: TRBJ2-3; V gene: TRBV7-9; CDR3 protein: ASSSPLGGVADTQY
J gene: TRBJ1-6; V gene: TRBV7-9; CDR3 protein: ASTPWTGNYNSPLH
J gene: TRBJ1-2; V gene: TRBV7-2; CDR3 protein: ASSLAQGLYGYT
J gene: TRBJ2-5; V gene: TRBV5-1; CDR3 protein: ASSFGGGAQKETQY
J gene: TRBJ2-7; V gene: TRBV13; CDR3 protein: ASSLGQSSYEQY
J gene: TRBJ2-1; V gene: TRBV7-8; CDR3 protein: ASSLGFHAGRSYNEQF
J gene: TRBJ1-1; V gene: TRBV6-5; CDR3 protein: ASGRGSGTEAF
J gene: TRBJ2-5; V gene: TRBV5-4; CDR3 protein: ASSSDYYQETQY
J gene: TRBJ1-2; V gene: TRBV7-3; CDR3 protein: ASSLTGGDGYT
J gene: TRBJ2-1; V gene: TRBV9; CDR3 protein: ASSEGGAGDQYNEQF
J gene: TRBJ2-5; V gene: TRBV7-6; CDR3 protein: ASSRLAGVQETQY
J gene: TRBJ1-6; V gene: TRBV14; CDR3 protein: ASSQGYQGSYNSPLH
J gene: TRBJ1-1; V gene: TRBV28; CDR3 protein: ASSSPGSANTEAF
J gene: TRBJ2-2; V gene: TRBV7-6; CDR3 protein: ASEAAAGAFGELF
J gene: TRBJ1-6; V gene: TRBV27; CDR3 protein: ATGGTYNSPLH
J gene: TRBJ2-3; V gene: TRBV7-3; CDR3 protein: ASSLMGGGTDTQY
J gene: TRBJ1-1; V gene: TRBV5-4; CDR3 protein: ASSLVDRRNTEAF
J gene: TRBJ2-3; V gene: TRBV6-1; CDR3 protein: ASSALLAGGDTQY
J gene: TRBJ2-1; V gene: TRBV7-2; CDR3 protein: ASSSPAYNEQF
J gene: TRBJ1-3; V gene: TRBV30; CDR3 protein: AWTGGFGNTIY
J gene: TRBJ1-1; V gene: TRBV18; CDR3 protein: ASSPGDRMGTEAF
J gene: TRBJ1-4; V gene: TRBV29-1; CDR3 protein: SVEGTGDDEKLF
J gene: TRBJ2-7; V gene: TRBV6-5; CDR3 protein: ASSYSPRSREQY
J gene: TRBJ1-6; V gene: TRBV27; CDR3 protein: ASSPGGLSPLH
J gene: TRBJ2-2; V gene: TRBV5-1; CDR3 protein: ASRPTTGGGYTGELF
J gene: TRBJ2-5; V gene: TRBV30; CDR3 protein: AWSRGSYQETQY
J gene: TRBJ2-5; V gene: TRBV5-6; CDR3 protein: ASSLISGGARETQY
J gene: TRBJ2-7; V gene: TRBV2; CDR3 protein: ASRDPIRDRPFWEQY
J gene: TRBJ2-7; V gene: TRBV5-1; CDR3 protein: ASSSGQPYEQY